The sequence of this T cell receptor beta chain was determined in a study of blood T cell repertoires in COVID-19. In the study overall: PBMCs, B-cell-depleted T cells, or T cells provided the cDNA or gDNA that made up the material.

The germline V gene encodes CDR1 SGHRS and CDR2 YFSETQ. There are 15 residues in the CDR3. The V end lost 2 bases, the J end lost 2 bases, and 10 bases lay between the germline ends. Patients at the Seattle site were enrolled during active infection and followed longitudinally. Assay: immunoSEQ multiplex PCR; the TCRdb copy retains only in-frame clones and omits some. Here the sample spans about 410,000 clones, 70% to 90% being singletons. Sequencing was done on a sample of peripheral blood. This TCR was recovered from a woman between 40 and 55 years old with COVID-19, enrolled during active disease. The chain combines TRBV5-1 with TRBJ2-2; D is possibly TRBD1 (6 bases). This CDR3 is CASSFRGFNTGELFF. CDR3 coding DNA: TGCGCCAGCAGCTTTAGGGGGTTCAACACCGGGGAGCTGTTTTTT.